Listed below are T cell receptor beta chains from one sample, sequenced in a study of cytomegalovirus exposure and HLA in healthy donors. Sequencing was performed with immunoSEQ multiplex PCR; in TCRdb, only in-frame clones are kept and a portion is missing. Counted here are some 180,000 clones, around 82% occurring once; the ten biggest clones make up roughly 3%. Material: PBMCs. Every receptor here comes from a woman aged 30 to 39 in good health and CMV-seronegative. Each CDR3 is given with its conserved first and last residue. D genes are given only for firm matches. Not all rows give a size; the values are once, few, many and, for expanded clones, a class.

V gene,D gene,CDR3 length,J gene,clone size,CDR3 DNA,CDR3 protein
TRBV10-3,TRBD1,14,TRBJ2-7,NA,TGTGCCATCAGCCCCCGGGACAGGGCCTACGAGCAGTACTTC,CAISPRDRAYEQYF
TRBV7-8,TRBD1,15,TRBJ2-7,NA,TGTGCCAGCAGCGAAGAGGGGACAGGGACAGACGAGCAGTACTTC,CASSEEGTGTDEQYF
TRBV2,NA,15,TRBJ1-1,NA,TGTGCCAGCAGTGAAGTGTATTTTGGCCGGGATGAAGCTTTCTTT,CASSEVYFGRDEAFF
TRBV5-1,NA,11,TRBJ2-7,NA,TGCGCCAGCACGGAGGGGCTCGAGCAGTACTTC,CASTEGLEQYF
TRBV7-2,TRBD1,15,TRBJ2-5,few,TGTGCCAGCAGCTCCCCAGGCAGGGGGAGAGAGACCCAGTACTTC,CASSSPGRGRETQYF
TRBV10-3,NA,12,TRBJ2-7,NA,TGTGCCATCAGTCCGACAGTCTACGAGCAGTACTTC,CAISPTVYEQYF
TRBV19,TRBD2,14,TRBJ2-2,once,TGTGCCAGCCGACTAGCTTCCCTCACCGGGGAGCTGTTTTTT,CASRLASLTGELFF
TRBV5-5,NA,13,TRBJ1-1,NA,TGTGCCAGCAGCTTCTCCCCTAACACTGAAGCTTTCTTT,CASSFSPNTEAFF
TRBV7-9,NA,14,TRBJ1-1,NA,TGTGCCAGCAGCTTCGGACAAATGAACACTGAAGCTTTCTTT,CASSFGQMNTEAFF
TRBV5-1,NA,14,TRBJ2-7,NA,TGCGCCAGCAGCCCGTCGTTGGGCCCCTACGAGCAGTACTTC,CASSPSLGPYEQYF
TRBV5-1,NA,15,TRBJ2-3,few,TGCGCCAGCAGCTTGGGCGGGCATAGCACAGATACGCAGTATTTT,CASSLGGHSTDTQYF
TRBV27,TRBD2,16,TRBJ2-3,NA,TGTGCCAGCAGCCACCGGACTAGCGGGGGGGCGTATACGCAGTATTTT,CASSHRTSGGAYTQYF
TRBV27,NA,13,TRBJ2-7,NA,TGTGCCAGCAGTTATGTGGGGGGCTACGAGCAGTACTTC,CASSYVGGYEQYF
TRBV5-4,TRBD2,15,TRBJ2-1,NA,TGTGCCAGCAGTTCAACTAGCGGAACCTACAATGAGCAGTTCTTC,CASSSTSGTYNEQFF
TRBV4-2,TRBD1,19,TRBJ1-6,NA,TGTGCCAGCAGCCAAGATCGGTGGACGGGACAGCGAGATAATTCACCCCTCCACTTT,CASSQDRWTGQRDNSPLHF
TRBV27,TRBD2,15,TRBJ2-3,NA,TGTGCCAGCAGTGGGACTAGCGGGAGCCCAGATACGCAGTATTTT,CASSGTSGSPDTQYF
TRBV10-2,TRBD1,14,TRBJ2-7,NA,TGCGCCAGCAGTGGGGGACAGGTTCCCTACGAGCAGTACTTC,CASSGGQVPYEQYF
TRBV4-1,NA,14,TRBJ1-3,once,TGCGCCAGCAGCCTGCAGGACTCTGGAAACACCATATATTTT,CASSLQDSGNTIYF
TRBV27,NA,17,TRBJ1-5,NA,TGTGCCAGCAGTTTACCCTCACCCAGCAGGGGCAATCAGCCCCAGCATTTT,CASSLPSPSRGNQPQHF
TRBV6-6,TRBD1,13,TRBJ1-2,NA,TGTGCCAGCACCTACGGGACAGCTTATGGCTACACCTTC,CASTYGTAYGYTF
TRBV6-6,TRBD2,15,TRBJ2-1,NA,TGTGCCAGCAGTTTCCAGCGGGGGGGTCTAGATGAGCAGTTCTTC,CASSFQRGGLDEQFF
TRBV7-9,TRBD1,14,TRBJ1-2,NA,TGTGCCAGCAGCAAACAGGACAGGGGAGATGGCTACACCTTC,CASSKQDRGDGYTF